Presented here are 32 T cell receptor beta chains from one specimen sequenced in a study of post-analysis software for immune sequencing data. Study conclusions and caveats: TRBV5-6, TRBV5-1 and TRBV20-1 were among five TRBV segments more frequent in patients than controls.

These receptors lack a known antigen. Researchers reported that TCR beta cDNA libraries carried unique molecular identifiers. TCRdb re-called the PCR reads through MiXCR, storing one row per CDR3 protein. The repertoire includes roughly 430,000 distinct CDR3 sequences, 30% to 45% of them detected once, and approximately 7.6% sits in the top ten. Sample: blood. Receptor source: a girl aged 2-10 years with multiple sclerosis.

This chain links TRBV19 with TRBJ2-5; the D gene is possibly TRBD1 (5 bases). The CDR3 spans 14 residues. The germline V and J ends were trimmed by 7 bases and 4 bases, with 16 bases remaining between them. Germline CDR1 is LNHDA and CDR2 is SQIVND (reference sequence). The CDR3 sequence: CASKPGKYTETQYF. In DNA form, the CDR3 reads TGTGCCAGTAAACCAGGGAAGTATACAGAGACCCAGTACTTC. Full variable domain (remainder filled in from reference TRBV19 and TRBJ2-5): DGGITQSPKYLFRKEGQNVTLSCEQNLNHDAMYWYRQDPGQGLRLIYYSQIVNDFQKGDIAEGYSVSREKKESFPLTVTSAQKNPTAFYLCASKPGKYTETQYFGPGTRLLVL.

The CDR3 DNA sequence: TGTGCCAGCAGGCCCCAAAATCCACGAACTAATGAAAAACTGTTTTTT. Protein: CASRPQNPRTNEKLFF. The chain couples TRBV12-3 or TRBV12-4 to TRBJ1-4; D is uncertain. With 6 bases removed from V and 1 base from J, the gap between germline ends came to 15 bases. CDR3 length: 16 amino acids.

This clonotype came up a few times. This sequence joins TRBV5-6 and TRBJ2-3, with a tentative D call TRBD1 (5 bases). Germline lookup yields CDR1 SGHDT and CDR2 YYEEEE. V was cut by 0 bases and J by 6 bases, with 5 bases left in between. The CDR3 totals 12 residues. The CDR3 DNA follows: TGTGCCAGCAGCTTGGACAGGGATACGCAGTATTTT. This encodes CASSLDRDTQYF.

This clonotype was counted between two and nine times. The rearrangement uses TRBV28 and TRBJ2-7; 7 bases map to TRBD2. The CDR3 totals 14 residues. Germline loops: CDR1 MDHEN, CDR2 SYDVKM. V shed 11 bases and J 2 bases; nucleotides not matched to a gene: 12. The chain's CDR3 is CAGRSGVNPYEQYF. The CDR3 nucleotides are TGTGCCGGGCGCAGCGGGGTTAACCCCTACGAGCAGTACTTC.

The rearrangement links TRBV7-9 to TRBJ1-5, with unresolved D. The germline gives CDR1 SEHNR, CDR2 FQNEAQ (reference sequence). Trimming took off 1 base at V and 5 bases at J, with 6 bases between the two ends. The CDR3 has 13 residues. DNA for the CDR3: TGTGCCAGCAGCTTAGTCGAAGATCAGCCCCAGCATTTT. It translates to CASSLVEDQPQHF. Looking up the rest from reference TRBV7-9 and TRBJ1-5 gives the full variable domain: DTGVSQNPRHKITKRGQNVTFRCDPISEHNRLYWYRQTLGQGPEFLTYFQNEAQLEKSRLLSDRFSAERPKGSFSTLEIQRTEQGDSAMYLCASSLVEDQPQHFGDGTRLSIL.

V usage is TRBV28 and J usage is TRBJ1-4; D remains ambiguous. The CDR3 loop spans 16 amino acids. Deletions cut 4 bases from V and 6 bases from J, with 18 bases between. Germline CDR1 and CDR2: MDHEN and SYDVKM. CDR3 residues: CASSSLSAPRDEKLFF. The DNA for the CDR3 is TGTGCCAGCAGTTCGTTGAGTGCCCCCCGGGATGAAAAACTGTTTTTT.

The CDR3 region is CASSQDWTGSVYGYTF. The CDR3 nucleotides are TGTGCCAGCAGCCAAGATTGGACAGGGAGCGTTTATGGCTACACCTTC. This chain links TRBV4-2 with TRBJ1-2; 8 nucleotides line up with TRBD1. The V segment lost 0 bases and the J segment 5 bases; nucleotides outside the gene matches: 8. CDR1 and CDR2 (germline): LGHNA, YNFKEQ. This CDR3 is 16 amino acids long.

This clonotype has a handful of counts. It may be a read error: a sequence one base away is much more abundant. The V call is TRBV5-1, the J call TRBJ2-1; 8 bases align to TRBD2. Near its end, the DNA agrees better with TRBJ2-7, so the J call may be wrong. Germline assignment: CDR1 SGHRS and CDR2 YFSETQ. The CDR3 is made up of 14 amino acids. The CDR3 nucleotides read TGCGCCAGCAGCTCAGCGGGAGCCTACAATGAGCAGTACTTC. Translated: CASSSAGAYNEQYF.

In its sample, this clonotype was seen a few times. V gene TRBV5-1 combines with J gene TRBJ1-6; D perhaps matches TRBD1 (5 bases). The CDR3 is made up of 16 amino acids. CDR1 SGHRS and CDR2 YFSETQ come from the germline V gene. Trimming cost V 0 bases and J 7 bases, with 14 bases left between them. The CDR3 DNA reads as TGCGCCAGCAGCTTGGCCGGGGCAGGCGTAAATTCACCCCTCCACTTT. This encodes CASSLAGAGVNSPLHF.

Only a few counts were recorded for this clonotype. DNA of the CDR3: TGCAGCGTTGTAGCGGGAGAAGAGACCCAGTACTTC. Protein sequence: CSVVAGEETQYF. V usage is TRBV29-1 and J usage is TRBJ2-5; 9 positions match TRBD2. V was clipped by 4 bases and J by 3 bases; unmatched bases: 0. The CDR3 is made up of 12 amino acids. Germline V gene data show CDR1 as SQVTM and CDR2 as ANQGSEA.

This clonotype was seen a few times. The chain couples TRBV5-5 to TRBJ2-1; tentatively, D is TRBD1 (6 bases). V dropped 6 bases and J dropped 7 bases, with 20 bases sitting between them. Germline-derived CDR1 and CDR2 are SGHKS and YYEKEE (reference sequence). This CDR3 has 15 amino acids. CDR3 in DNA: TGTGCCAGCACCCTTTGGGGGCTCAAAACGAATGAGCAGTTCTTC. Its translation is CASTLWGLKTNEQFF.

V and J are TRBV5-1 and TRBJ2-1; 8 bases fit TRBD2. The CDR3 loop spans 13 amino acids. Germline lookup yields CDR1 SGHRS and CDR2 YFSETQ. The trim removed 7 bases at V and 5 bases at J, leaving 5 bases unmatched. The CDR3 nucleotides read TGCGCCAGCGTCGCACTAGCGGACAATGAGCAGTTCTTC. Residues: CASVALADNEQFF. Together with reference TRBV5-1 and TRBJ2-1, the CDR3 gives the full variable domain: KAGVTQTPRYLIKTRGQQVTLSCSPISGHRSVSWYQQTPGQGLQFLFEYFSETQRNKGNFPGRFSGRQFSNSRSEMNVSTLELGDSALYLCASVALADNEQFFGPGTRLTVL.

Only a few counts were recorded for this clonotype. The CDR3 DNA reads TGTGCCAGCAGCCCCCGGCAGGATAACACTGAAGCTTTCTTT. This codes for CASSPRQDNTEAFF. The V gene is TRBV7-9, the J gene TRBJ1-1; D ambiguous. The CDR3 loop spans 14 amino acids. V was clipped by 5 bases and J by 2 bases, with 12 bases between them. Looked up from germline, CDR1 is SEHNR and CDR2 is FQNEAQ (reference sequence).

The chain uses TRBV27 and TRBJ2-7; TRBD2 matches 10 bases. Germline lookup yields CDR1 MNHEY and CDR2 SMNVEV (reference sequence). Trimming at V came to 4 bases and at J to 4 bases, leaving 4 bases not matched to a gene. The CDR3 sequence is 14 residues long. CDR3 amino acids: CASSSETSGYEQYF. CDR3 bases: TGTGCCAGCAGTTCGGAGACTAGCGGGTACGAGCAGTACTTC.

The chain joins TRBV12-5 to TRBJ2-7; 7 nucleotides agree with TRBD1. The CDR3 is 16 amino acids. The V gene end was trimmed by 5 bases and the J gene end by 0 bases; junction bases not matched to a gene: 10. Germline CDR1 LGHNT, CDR2 FRNRAP. In DNA form, the CDR3 reads TGTGCTAGTGGTGAGCTCCCACAGGGGAGCTCCTACGAGCAGTACTTC. Its translation: CASGELPQGSSYEQYF.

V usage is TRBV6-1 and J usage is TRBJ1-2; 11 nucleotides agree with TRBD1. Germline trimming cut 3 bases from V and 4 bases from J; bases unmatched to any gene: 10. The CDR3 covers 17 residues. Germline V CDR1 and CDR2: MNHNS, SASEGT. This CDR3 reads CASSDQGTGGRSYGYTF. The CDR3 DNA follows: TGTGCCAGCAGTGACCAGGGGACAGGGGGAAGAAGCTATGGCTACACCTTC.

This clonotype was found a few times. This sequence joins TRBV15 and TRBJ2-4, with D possibly being TRBD1 (5 bases). The end of the DNA fits TRBJ2-5 better, so the J call may be wrong. Germline V gives CDR1 LNHNV, CDR2 YYDKDF (reference sequence). The CDR3 has 16 amino acids. CDR3 bases: TGTGCCACCAGAGAATTTACACGCCGACAGCAAGAGACCCAGTACTTC. As protein: CATREFTRRQQETQYF.

The V gene is TRBV12-3 or TRBV12-4, the J gene TRBJ1-1, with TRBD1 matching 7 bases. The trim removed 3 bases at V and 1 base at J, leaving 5 bases unmatched. CDR3 length: 15 amino acids. CDR3 coding DNA: TGTGCCAGCAGTTTCAGACAGGGTCAGAACACTGAAGCTTTCTTT. Its protein is CASSFRQGQNTEAFF.

The rearrangement links TRBV18 to TRBJ2-7, with a tentative D call TRBD1 (6 bases). Trimming left V 6 bases short and J 3 bases short, with 12 bases between. Germline loops: CDR1 KGHSH, CDR2 LQKENI. CDR3 length equals 13 residues. CDR3 region: CASSPRGIYEQYF. CDR3 in DNA: TGTGCCAGCTCCCCCAGGGGCATCTACGAGCAGTACTTC. Based on the CDR3 plus reference TRBV18 and TRBJ2-7, the full variable domain is NAGVMQNPRHLVRRRGQEARLRCSPMKGHSHVYWYRQLPEEGLKFMVYLQKENIIDESGMPKERFSAEFPKEGPSILRIQQVVRGDSAAYFCASSPRGIYEQYFGPGTRLTVT.

This chain connects TRBV2 to TRBJ2-5; D gene ambiguous. Germline lookup yields CDR1 SNHLY and CDR2 FYNNEI. V lost 8 bases to trimming and J lost 5 bases, with 15 bases between them. The CDR3 spans 13 residues. The CDR3 DNA is TGTGCCAGCGCGCGCATACGAACGGAGACCCAGTACTTC. This translates into CASARIRTETQYF.

The rearrangement joins TRBV3-1 to TRBJ2-1; 8 positions match TRBD1. Germline V CDR1 and CDR2: LGHDT, YNNKEL (reference sequence). This CDR3 region has 16 residues. Unmatched junction bases numbered 12, after V lost 4 bases and J lost 7 bases. CDR3 nucleotides: TGTGCCAGCAGCCCCACCGGGACAGGCCAACGTAATGAGCAGTTCTTC. Translated: CASSPTGTGQRNEQFF.

V and J are TRBV6-2 or TRBV6-3 and TRBJ2-3, with D tentatively TRBD1 or TRBD2 (5 bases each). CDR3 length: 16 residues. V was clipped by 0 bases and J by 6 bases, with 16 bases between them. Per germline, CDR1 MNHEY and CDR2 SVGEGT. CDR3 loop: CASSYSAGTYADTQYF. The CDR3 DNA sequence: TGTGCCAGCAGTTACTCTGCCGGGACCTACGCGGATACGCAGTATTTT.

This clonotype was counted a few times. The chain couples TRBV2 to TRBJ1-4; 7 bases match TRBD1. The germline gives CDR1 SNHLY, CDR2 FYNNEI. Germline trimming cut 4 bases from V and 0 bases from J; bases unmatched to any gene: 2. CDR3 size: 15 residues. CDR3: CASSAGQATNEKLFF. CDR3 DNA: TGTGCCAGCAGTGCCGGACAGGCAACTAATGAAAAACTGTTTTTT.

The chain employs TRBV12-3 or TRBV12-4 and TRBJ2-3; 8 nucleotides match TRBD2. This CDR3 contains 14 residues. Trimming cost V 5 bases and J 3 bases; bases outside gene matches: 4. The CDR3 reads CASSHSGNTDTQYF. CDR3 DNA: TGTGCCAGCAGTCATAGCGGGAATACAGATACGCAGTATTTT.

This clonotype was picked up a small number of times. The chain links TRBV4-1 to TRBJ1-1; 9 positions agree with TRBD1. The CDR3 runs to 15 residues. V shed 1 base, J shed 1 base, and the junction held 1 base outside the gene matches. CDR1 is MGHRA, CDR2 YSYEKL, per germline. CDR3 amino acids: CASSQAQGANTEAFF. CDR3 DNA: TGCGCCAGCAGCCAAGCACAGGGGGCGAACACTGAAGCTTTCTTT.

There are a few counts of this clonotype. The J gene is TRBJ2-1, the V gene TRBV20-1; 7 bases match TRBD2. The V gene's germline CDR1 is DFQATT and CDR2 SNEGSKA (reference sequence). Losses at the gene ends were 6 bases for V and 5 bases for J; bases not matched to a gene: 7. CDR3 size: 13 residues. CDR3: CSACLAANNEQFF. CDR3 DNA: TGCAGTGCCTGTCTAGCGGCTAACAATGAGCAGTTCTTC.

The rearrangement links TRBV29-1 to TRBJ2-5, with D possibly being TRBD1 or TRBD2 (5 bases each). V was shortened by 5 bases and J by 2 bases, with 15 bases between the two germline ends. Germline V gives CDR1 SQVTM, CDR2 ANQGSEA. The CDR3 covers 14 residues. The CDR3: CSVSGTVVQETQYF. DNA for the CDR3: TGCAGCGTTTCCGGGACGGTGGTTCAAGAGACCCAGTACTTC.

This chain uses TRBV29-1 with TRBJ1-1, with D hard to call. The CDR3 runs to 12 residues. V lost 0 bases to trimming and J lost 11 bases, with 13 bases between them. CDR1 is SQVTM and CDR2 is ANQGSEA in the germline V gene. In DNA, the CDR3 is TGCAGCGTTGAAGATCCGAGGCAGAATGCTTTCTTT. The encoded protein is CSVEDPRQNAFF.

This chain connects TRBV11-2 to TRBJ1-2; 11 positions match TRBD1. With 1 base clipped from V and 5 bases from J, the junction kept 15 bases outside the gene matches. CDR1 is SGHAT, CDR2 FQNNGV, per germline. CDR3 length: 19 residues. Written as DNA, the CDR3 is TGTGCCAGCAGCTTAGGGACAGGGGGCCCGCAATCCTCCCAGTATGGCTACACCTTC. This encodes CASSLGTGGPQSSQYGYTF.

Details on this clonotype: A clone one base away is much larger, so this may be a read error. The chain carries TRBV27 and TRBJ2-5, with D possibly TRBD1 on 6 matching bases. Trimming stripped 0 bases from V and 11 bases from J, with 19 bases between. Germline assignment: CDR1 MNHEY and CDR2 SMNVEV (reference sequence). The CDR3 spans 15 residues. This CDR3 is CASSLSAGVMDEQYF. The CDR3 DNA sequence: TGTGCCAGCAGTTTATCAGCAGGGGTGATGGATGAGCAGTACTTC.

This clonotype was observed a few times. CDR3 in DNA: TGTGCCAGCAGTGAAGATCCAATCACGACAGGGTATTATACTGAGCAGTTCTTC. This gives the protein CASSEDPITTGYYTEQFF. The chain couples TRBV6-1 to TRBJ2-1, with 7 bases aligning to TRBD1. CDR1 and CDR2 (germline): MNHNS, SASEGT. V shed 1 base and J 9 bases; nucleotides not matched to a gene: 18. CDR3 length: 18 residues.

The V and J genes are TRBV5-1 and TRBJ2-1; D gene ambiguous. The DNA end is a closer match to TRBJ2-7, so the J assignment may be wrong. This CDR3 has 14 amino acids. Germline V lookup: CDR1 SGHRS, CDR2 YFSETQ. The chain's CDR3 is CASSLGLNYNEQYF. DNA for the CDR3: TGCGCCAGCAGCTTGGGGCTTAACTACAATGAGCAGTACTTC.